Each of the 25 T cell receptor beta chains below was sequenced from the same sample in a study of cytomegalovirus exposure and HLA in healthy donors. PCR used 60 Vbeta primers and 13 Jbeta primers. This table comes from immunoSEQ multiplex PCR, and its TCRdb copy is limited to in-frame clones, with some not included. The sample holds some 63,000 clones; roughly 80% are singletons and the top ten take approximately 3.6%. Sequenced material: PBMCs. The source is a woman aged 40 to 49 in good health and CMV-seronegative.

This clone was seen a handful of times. In DNA form, the CDR3 reads TGTGCCAGCACCCGGGGGGACACTGAAGCTTTCTTT. Encoded protein: CASTRGDTEAFF. The V gene is TRBV7-9, the J gene TRBJ1-1, with D perhaps TRBD1 (5 bases). The CDR3 spans 12 residues. The ends were cut back, 7 bases at V and 3 bases at J, with 9 bases in the middle. Per the germline V gene, CDR1 is SEHNR and CDR2 is FQNEAQ (reference sequence). Looking up the rest from reference TRBV7-9 and TRBJ1-1 gives the full variable domain: DTGVSQNPRHKITKRGQNVTFRCDPISEHNRLYWYRQTLGQGPEFLTYFQNEAQLEKSRLLSDRFSAERPKGSFSTLEIQRTEQGDSAMYLCASTRGDTEAFFGQGTRLTVV.

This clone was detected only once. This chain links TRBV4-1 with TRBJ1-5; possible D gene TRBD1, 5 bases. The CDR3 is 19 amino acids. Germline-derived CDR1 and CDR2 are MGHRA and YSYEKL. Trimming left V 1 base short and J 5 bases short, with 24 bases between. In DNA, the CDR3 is TGCGCCAGCAGCCAAGCCCAAGGATTCGTGGCAGGGAAAGATCAGCCCCAGCATTTT. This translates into CASSQAQGFVAGKDQPQHF.

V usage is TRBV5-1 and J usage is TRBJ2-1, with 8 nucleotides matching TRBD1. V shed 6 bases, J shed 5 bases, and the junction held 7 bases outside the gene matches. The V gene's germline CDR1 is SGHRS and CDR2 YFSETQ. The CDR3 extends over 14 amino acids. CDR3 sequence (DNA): TGCGCCAGCAACCGGGACAGGATAAACAATGAGCAGTTCTTC. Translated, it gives CASNRDRINNEQFF.

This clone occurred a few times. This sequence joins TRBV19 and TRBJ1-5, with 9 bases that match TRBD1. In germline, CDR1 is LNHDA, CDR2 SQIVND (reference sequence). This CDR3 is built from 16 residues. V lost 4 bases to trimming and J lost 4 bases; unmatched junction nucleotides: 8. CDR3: CASSTRGDRENQPQHF. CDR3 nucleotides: TGTGCCAGTAGTACTAGGGGGGACAGGGAGAATCAGCCCCAGCATTTT.

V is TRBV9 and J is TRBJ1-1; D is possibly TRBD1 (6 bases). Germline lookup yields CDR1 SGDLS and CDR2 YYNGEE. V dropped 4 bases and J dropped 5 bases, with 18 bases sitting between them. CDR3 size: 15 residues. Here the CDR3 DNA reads TGTGCCAGCAGCAAGAGGGGGGGAAGTGGGACTGAAGCTTTCTTT. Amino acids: CASSKRGGSGTEAFF.

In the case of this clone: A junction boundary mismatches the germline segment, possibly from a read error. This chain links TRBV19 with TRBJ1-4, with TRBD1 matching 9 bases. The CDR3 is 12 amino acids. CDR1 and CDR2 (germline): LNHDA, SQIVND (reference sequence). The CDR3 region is CASSNRDRVVVF. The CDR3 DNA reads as TGTGCCAGTAGTAACCGGGACAGGGTTGTTGTTTTT.

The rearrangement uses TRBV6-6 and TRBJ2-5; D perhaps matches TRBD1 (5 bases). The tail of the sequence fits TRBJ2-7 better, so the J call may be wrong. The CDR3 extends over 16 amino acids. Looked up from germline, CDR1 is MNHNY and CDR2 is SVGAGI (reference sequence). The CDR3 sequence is CASSYGRTHKDYEQYF. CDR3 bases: TGTGCCAGCAGTTATGGTAGGACACACAAAGATTACGAGCAGTACTTC.

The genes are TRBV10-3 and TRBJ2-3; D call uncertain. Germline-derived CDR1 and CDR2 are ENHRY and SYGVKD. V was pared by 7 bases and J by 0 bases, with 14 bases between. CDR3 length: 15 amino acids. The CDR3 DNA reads TGTGCCATCAAGTTTGCGGCCCTAAGCACAGATACGCAGTATTTT. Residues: CAIKFAALSTDTQYF.

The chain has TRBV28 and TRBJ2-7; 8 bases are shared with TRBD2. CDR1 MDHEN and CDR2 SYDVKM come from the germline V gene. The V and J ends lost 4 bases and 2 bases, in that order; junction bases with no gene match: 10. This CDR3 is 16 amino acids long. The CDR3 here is CASSSPGAGEAYEQYF. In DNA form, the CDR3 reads TGTGCCAGCAGTTCCCCGGGAGCGGGAGAAGCCTACGAGCAGTACTTC.

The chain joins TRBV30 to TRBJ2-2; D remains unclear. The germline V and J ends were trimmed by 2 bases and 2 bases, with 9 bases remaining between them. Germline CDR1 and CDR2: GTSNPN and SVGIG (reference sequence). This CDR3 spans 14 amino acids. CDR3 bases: TGTGCCTGGAGTATCGGGTCCAACACCGGGGAGCTGTTTTTT. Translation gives CAWSIGSNTGELFF.

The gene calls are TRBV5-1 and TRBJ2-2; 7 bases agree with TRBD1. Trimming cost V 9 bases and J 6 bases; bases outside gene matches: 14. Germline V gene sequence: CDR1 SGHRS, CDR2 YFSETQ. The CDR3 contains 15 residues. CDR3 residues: CATSGGQVVAGELFF. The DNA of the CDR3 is TGCGCCACCTCGGGTGGACAGGTGGTAGCCGGGGAGCTGTTTTTT. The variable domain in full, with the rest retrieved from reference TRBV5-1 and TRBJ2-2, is KAGVTQTPRYLIKTRGQQVTLSCSPISGHRSVSWYQQTPGQGLQFLFEYFSETQRNKGNFPGRFSGRQFSNSRSEMNVSTLELGDSALYLCATSGGQVVAGELFFGEGSRLTVL.

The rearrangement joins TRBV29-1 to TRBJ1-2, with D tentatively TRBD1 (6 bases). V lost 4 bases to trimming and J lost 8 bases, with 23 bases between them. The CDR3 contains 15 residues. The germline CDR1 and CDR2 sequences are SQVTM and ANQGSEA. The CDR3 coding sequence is TGCAGCGTTGTAGAAAGTTGGGGGCCCCCAGGCGGCTACACCTTC. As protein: CSVVESWGPPGGYTF.

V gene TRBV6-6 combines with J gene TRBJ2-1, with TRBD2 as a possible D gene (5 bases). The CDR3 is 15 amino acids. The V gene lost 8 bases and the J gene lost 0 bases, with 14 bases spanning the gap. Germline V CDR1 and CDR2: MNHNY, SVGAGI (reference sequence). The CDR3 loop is CASGGAASSYNEQFF. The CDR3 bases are TGTGCCAGCGGTGGAGCGGCAAGCTCCTACAATGAGCAGTTCTTC.

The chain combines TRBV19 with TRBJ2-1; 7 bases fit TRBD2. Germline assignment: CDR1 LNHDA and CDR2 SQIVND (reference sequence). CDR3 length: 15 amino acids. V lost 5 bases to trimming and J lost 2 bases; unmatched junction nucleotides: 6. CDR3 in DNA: TGTGCCAGTAGTGGTTGGGCGGGAGCCTACAATGAGCAGTTCTTC. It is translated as CASSGWAGAYNEQFF.

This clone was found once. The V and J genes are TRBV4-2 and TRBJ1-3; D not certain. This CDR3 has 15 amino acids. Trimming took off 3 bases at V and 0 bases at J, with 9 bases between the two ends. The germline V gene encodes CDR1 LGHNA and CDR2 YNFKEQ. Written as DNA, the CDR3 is TGTGCCAGCAGCCACCACGAGAGCTCTGGAAACACCATATATTTT. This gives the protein CASSHHESSGNTIYF.

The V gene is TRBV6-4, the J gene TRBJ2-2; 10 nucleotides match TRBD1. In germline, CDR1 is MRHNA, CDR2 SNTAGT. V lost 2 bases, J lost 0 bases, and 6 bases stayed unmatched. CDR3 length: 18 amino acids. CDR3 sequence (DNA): TGTGCCAGCAGTGACCCGGACAGGGGGGGCGCGAACACCGGGGAGCTGTTTTTT. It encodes CASSDPDRGGANTGELFF.

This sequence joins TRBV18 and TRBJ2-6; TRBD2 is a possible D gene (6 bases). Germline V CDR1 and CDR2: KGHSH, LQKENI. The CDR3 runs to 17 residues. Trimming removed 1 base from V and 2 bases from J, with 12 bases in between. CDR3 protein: CASSPRGVRAGANVLTF. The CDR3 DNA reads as TGTGCCAGCTCACCACGGGGGGTAAGGGCTGGGGCCAACGTCCTGACTTTC. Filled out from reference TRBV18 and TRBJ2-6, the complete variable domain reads NAGVMQNPRHLVRRRGQEARLRCSPMKGHSHVYWYRQLPEEGLKFMVYLQKENIIDESGMPKERFSAEFPKEGPSILRIQQVVRGDSAAYFCASSPRGVRAGANVLTFGAGSRLTVL.

Written as DNA, the CDR3 is TGTGCCAGCAGTTTATGGGGACAGGACTACGAGCAGTACTTC. Amino acids: CASSLWGQDYEQYF. The chain uses TRBV28 and TRBJ2-7; the match to TRBD1 covers 8 bases. V was clipped by 0 bases and J by 3 bases; unmatched bases: 1. CDR1 is MDHEN and CDR2 is SYDVKM in the germline V gene. The CDR3 runs 14 residues. The full variable domain, its missing parts supplied by reference TRBV28 and TRBJ2-7, is DVKVTQSSRYLVKRTGEKVFLECVQDMDHENMFWYRQDPGLGLRLIYFSYDVKMKEKGDIPEGYSVSREKKERFSLILESASTNQTSMYLCASSLWGQDYEQYFGPGTRLTVT.

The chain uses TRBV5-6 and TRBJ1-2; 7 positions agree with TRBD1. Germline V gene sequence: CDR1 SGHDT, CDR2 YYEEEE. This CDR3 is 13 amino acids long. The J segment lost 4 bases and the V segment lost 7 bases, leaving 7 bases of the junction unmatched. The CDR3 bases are TGTGCCAGCCGCAACGCAGGGGGCTATGGCTACACCTTC. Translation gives CASRNAGGYGYTF.

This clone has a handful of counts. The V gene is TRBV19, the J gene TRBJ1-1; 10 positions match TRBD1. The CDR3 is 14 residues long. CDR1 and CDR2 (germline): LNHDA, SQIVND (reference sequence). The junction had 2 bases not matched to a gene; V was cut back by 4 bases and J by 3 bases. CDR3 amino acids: CASSRTGGDTEAFF. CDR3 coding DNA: TGTGCCAGTAGTAGGACAGGGGGGGACACTGAAGCTTTCTTT. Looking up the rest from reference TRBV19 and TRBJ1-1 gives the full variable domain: DGGITQSPKYLFRKEGQNVTLSCEQNLNHDAMYWYRQDPGQGLRLIYYSQIVNDFQKGDIAEGYSVSREKKESFPLTVTSAQKNPTAFYLCASSRTGGDTEAFFGQGTRLTVV.

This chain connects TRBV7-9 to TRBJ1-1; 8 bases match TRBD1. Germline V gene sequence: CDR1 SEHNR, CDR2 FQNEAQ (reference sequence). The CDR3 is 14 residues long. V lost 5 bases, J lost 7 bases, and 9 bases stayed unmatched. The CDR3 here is CASSAPRTGLEAFF. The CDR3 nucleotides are TGTGCCAGCAGCGCTCCTCGGACAGGGCTTGAAGCTTTCTTT.

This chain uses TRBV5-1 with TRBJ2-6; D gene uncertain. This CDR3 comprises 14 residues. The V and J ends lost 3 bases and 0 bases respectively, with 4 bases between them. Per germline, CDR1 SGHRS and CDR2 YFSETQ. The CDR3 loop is CASSSSSGANVLTF. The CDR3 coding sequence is TGCGCCAGCAGCTCGAGCTCTGGGGCCAACGTCCTGACTTTC.

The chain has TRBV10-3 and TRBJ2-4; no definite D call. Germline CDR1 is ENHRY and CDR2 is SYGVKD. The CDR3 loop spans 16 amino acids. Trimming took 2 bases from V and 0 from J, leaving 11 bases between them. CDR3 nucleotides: TGTGCCATCAGTGAGAGAGACACACTAGCCAAAAACATTCAGTACTTC. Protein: CAISERDTLAKNIQYF.

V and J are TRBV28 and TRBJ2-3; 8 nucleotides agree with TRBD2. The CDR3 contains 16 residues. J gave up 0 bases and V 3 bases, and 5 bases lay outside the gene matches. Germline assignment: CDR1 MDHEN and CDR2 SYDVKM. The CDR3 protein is CASSFGLAGSTDTQYF. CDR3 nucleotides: TGTGCCAGCAGTTTTGGCCTAGCGGGCAGCACAGATACGCAGTATTTT. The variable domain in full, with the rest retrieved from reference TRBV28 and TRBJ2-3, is DVKVTQSSRYLVKRTGEKVFLECVQDMDHENMFWYRQDPGLGLRLIYFSYDVKMKEKGDIPEGYSVSREKKERFSLILESASTNQTSMYLCASSFGLAGSTDTQYFGPGTRLTVL.

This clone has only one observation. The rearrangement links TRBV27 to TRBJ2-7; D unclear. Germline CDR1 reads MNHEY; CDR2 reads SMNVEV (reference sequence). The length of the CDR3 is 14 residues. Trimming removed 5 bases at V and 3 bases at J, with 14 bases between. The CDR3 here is CASSRYSQLYEQYF. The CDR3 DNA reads TGTGCCAGCAGTCGCTACAGTCAACTCTACGAGCAGTACTTC.